A selection of T cell receptor beta chains follows, all from one sample in a study of T cell responses to AZD1222 COVID-19 vaccine. Assay: immunoSEQ multiplex PCR; the TCRdb copy retains only in-frame clones and omits some. The sample shows about 150,000 clones, more than 85% of them seen only once. The source material was peripheral blood, sampled on day 0 of AZD1222 vaccination. These TCRs come from an adult in good health. The CDR3 runs from the conserved cysteine through the conserved F or W. The order of the fields is V gene, clone size, D gene, J gene, CDR3 length, CDR3 DNA, CDR3 protein. A D gene is named only where the DNA matches it firmly. Only some rows state a clone size, as once, few, many or a class for expanded clones.

v_gene: TRBV5-1; abundance: NA; d_gene: NA; j_gene: TRBJ2-1; len: 12; CDR3nt: TGCGCCAGCAGCTTGGTTGCCAATGAGCAGTTCTTC; CDR3aa: CASSLVANEQFF
v_gene: TRBV11-3; abundance: NA; d_gene: TRBD2; j_gene: TRBJ2-7; len: 15; CDR3nt: TGTGCCAGCAGCCCCGGACTAGTCGGCCCCTACGAGCAGTACTTC; CDR3aa: CASSPGLVGPYEQYF
v_gene: TRBV27; abundance: NA; d_gene: NA; j_gene: TRBJ2-7; len: 13; CDR3nt: TGTGCCAGCAGTCCGGGACTCCGGTACGAGCAGTACTTC; CDR3aa: CASSPGLRYEQYF
v_gene: TRBV18; abundance: NA; d_gene: NA; j_gene: TRBJ1-4; len: 12; CDR3nt: TGTGCCAGCTCACCACGAGCCGATCGACTGTTTTTT; CDR3aa: CASSPRADRLFF
v_gene: TRBV10-3; abundance: NA; d_gene: NA; j_gene: TRBJ2-2; len: 17; CDR3nt: TGTGCCATCAGTGAGTCTCTATGGGCAGAGAACACCGGGGAGCTGTTTTTT; CDR3aa: CAISESLWAENTGELFF
v_gene: TRBV7-3; abundance: NA; d_gene: TRBD1; j_gene: TRBJ2-1; len: 14; CDR3nt: TGTGCCAGCAGCCGTGACAGGGGGACGGGTGAGCAGTTCTTC; CDR3aa: CASSRDRGTGEQFF
v_gene: TRBV5-1; abundance: NA; d_gene: TRBD1; j_gene: TRBJ2-3; len: 16; CDR3nt: TGCGCCAGCAGCTCCGGACAGGGGGTCGGGGCAGATACGCAGTATTTT; CDR3aa: CASSSGQGVGADTQYF
v_gene: TRBV5-6; abundance: NA; d_gene: NA; j_gene: TRBJ1-2; len: 14; CDR3nt: TGTGCCAGCAGCCGCCCCGGAGTTATTCGGGGCTACACCTTC; CDR3aa: CASSRPGVIRGYTF
v_gene: TRBV29-1; abundance: NA; d_gene: NA; j_gene: TRBJ1-2; len: 12; CDR3nt: TGCAGCGTTGAAACAGATAACTATGGCTACACCTTC; CDR3aa: CSVETDNYGYTF
v_gene: TRBV11-2; abundance: few; d_gene: NA; j_gene: TRBJ1-6; len: 16; CDR3nt: TGTGCCAGCAGCTTAGGAGAGGGCGCCAATAATTCACCCCTCCACTTT; CDR3aa: CASSLGEGANNSPLHF
v_gene: TRBV5-8; abundance: NA; d_gene: NA; j_gene: TRBJ1-2; len: 16; CDR3nt: TGTGCCAGCAGCTGGAGGGTACACAGACCTCGCCATGGCTACACCTTC; CDR3aa: CASSWRVHRPRHGYTF
v_gene: TRBV7-9; abundance: NA; d_gene: TRBD1; j_gene: TRBJ1-2; len: 12; CDR3nt: TGTGCCAGCAGAGGGACAGGGTATGGCTACACCTTC; CDR3aa: CASRGTGYGYTF
v_gene: TRBV5-1; abundance: NA; d_gene: TRBD1; j_gene: TRBJ1-6; len: 16; CDR3nt: TGCGCCAGCAGCCCCCACCCCCAGGGGGGCGATTCACCCCTCCACTTT; CDR3aa: CASSPHPQGGDSPLHF
v_gene: TRBV28; abundance: NA; d_gene: NA; j_gene: TRBJ2-1; len: 15; CDR3nt: TGTGCCAGCAGTTTAATCTTAGCTTTGGCCAATGAGCAGTTCTTC; CDR3aa: CASSLILALANEQFF
v_gene: TRBV10-3; abundance: once; d_gene: NA; j_gene: TRBJ1-1; len: 13; CDR3nt: TGTGCCATCAGTCAGGGGCCGAACACTGAAGCTTTCTTT; CDR3aa: CAISQGPNTEAFF
v_gene: TRBV15; abundance: once; d_gene: NA; j_gene: TRBJ1-6; len: 15; CDR3nt: TGTGCCACCAGCATTTCCGGGACCGGTCCTTCACCCCTCCACTTT; CDR3aa: CATSISGTGPSPLHF
v_gene: TRBV7-3; abundance: NA; d_gene: NA; j_gene: TRBJ2-7; len: 14; CDR3nt: TGTGCCAGCAGCTTAAATTTTGGGTCCTACGAGCAGTACTTC; CDR3aa: CASSLNFGSYEQYF
v_gene: TRBV7-7; abundance: NA; d_gene: NA; j_gene: TRBJ2-3; len: 14; CDR3nt: TGTGCCAGCAGCCCCCGGATTTCCACAGATACGCAGTATTTT; CDR3aa: CASSPRISTDTQYF
v_gene: TRBV27; abundance: NA; d_gene: NA; j_gene: TRBJ1-3; len: 18; CDR3nt: TGTGCCAGCAGTCCCGCCCTGATCAGGGCCATCTCTGGAAACACCATATATTTT; CDR3aa: CASSPALIRAISGNTIYF
v_gene: TRBV2; abundance: once; d_gene: NA; j_gene: TRBJ1-5; len: 12; CDR3nt: TGTGCCAGCAGTGGGGAAGGGGGTACCCAGCATTTT; CDR3aa: CASSGEGGTQHF
v_gene: TRBV7-2; abundance: NA; d_gene: NA; j_gene: TRBJ1-5; len: 15; CDR3nt: TGTGCCAGCAGCTTAGAAATACACTTCAATCAGCCCCAGCATTTT; CDR3aa: CASSLEIHFNQPQHF
v_gene: TRBV5-4; abundance: NA; d_gene: NA; j_gene: TRBJ1-1; len: 13; CDR3nt: TGTGCCAGCAGCTTGAGTCAGAACACTGAAGCTTTCTTT; CDR3aa: CASSLSQNTEAFF
v_gene: TRBV7-3; abundance: NA; d_gene: TRBD2; j_gene: TRBJ2-1; len: 15; CDR3nt: TGTGCCAGCAGCTTTAGCGGGGGGGCCTTCAATGAGCAGTTCTTC; CDR3aa: CASSFSGGAFNEQFF
v_gene: TRBV7-8; abundance: NA; d_gene: NA; j_gene: TRBJ1-6; len: 15; CDR3nt: TGTGCCAGCAGCTTATTACAGGGCGGTAATTCACCCCTCCACTTT; CDR3aa: CASSLLQGGNSPLHF
v_gene: TRBV11-1; abundance: NA; d_gene: NA; j_gene: TRBJ2-2; len: 16; CDR3nt: TGTGCCAGCAGCTTACTGTCGGGACCTAACACCGGGGAGCTGTTTTTT; CDR3aa: CASSLLSGPNTGELFF
v_gene: TRBV7-2; abundance: NA; d_gene: NA; j_gene: TRBJ2-5; len: 16; CDR3nt: TGTGCCAGCAGTAGACTGCCGGTGAGGTACCAAGAGACCCAGTACTTC; CDR3aa: CASSRLPVRYQETQYF
v_gene: TRBV9; abundance: few; d_gene: NA; j_gene: TRBJ1-2; len: 13; CDR3nt: TGTGCCAGCAGCGTAGTAGGGTCTTCCGGCTACACCTTC; CDR3aa: CASSVVGSSGYTF
v_gene: TRBV6-5; abundance: once; d_gene: NA; j_gene: TRBJ2-2; len: 16; CDR3nt: TGTGCCAGCAGTTATTCAGGGGTGGGCATTGCCGGGGAGCTGTTTTTT; CDR3aa: CASSYSGVGIAGELFF
v_gene: TRBV18; abundance: NA; d_gene: NA; j_gene: TRBJ2-7; len: 14; CDR3nt: TGTGCCAGCTCACCCGGACAGACTGCCTACGAGCAGTACTTC; CDR3aa: CASSPGQTAYEQYF
v_gene: TRBV6-5; abundance: NA; d_gene: NA; j_gene: TRBJ1-1; len: 14; CDR3nt: TGTGCCAGCAGGTACACAGCTGCCTCCACTGAAGCTTTCTTT; CDR3aa: CASRYTAASTEAFF
v_gene: TRBV20-1; abundance: once; d_gene: NA; j_gene: TRBJ1-2; len: 11; CDR3nt: TGCAGCACGTGGGGGCAGGGCGGCTACACCTTC; CDR3aa: CSTWGQGGYTF
v_gene: TRBV6-5; abundance: NA; d_gene: NA; j_gene: TRBJ1-3; len: 16; CDR3nt: TGTGCCAGCAGTTACGGTAGAGGTTTTTCTGGAAACACCATATATTTT; CDR3aa: CASSYGRGFSGNTIYF
v_gene: TRBV30; abundance: NA; d_gene: TRBD1; j_gene: TRBJ1-4; len: 14; CDR3nt: TGTGCCTGGAATCTCGGACAGGGCCATGAAAAACTGTTTTTT; CDR3aa: CAWNLGQGHEKLFF
v_gene: TRBV12-5; abundance: NA; d_gene: NA; j_gene: TRBJ2-7; len: 13; CDR3nt: TGTGCTAGTGGTTCTCAACTAGTCTACGAGCAGTACTTC; CDR3aa: CASGSQLVYEQYF
v_gene: TRBV28; abundance: NA; d_gene: NA; j_gene: TRBJ2-7; len: 13; CDR3nt: TGTGCCAGCAGTTTATTTTCTTCCTACGAGCAGTACTTC; CDR3aa: CASSLFSSYEQYF
v_gene: TRBV7-9; abundance: NA; d_gene: NA; j_gene: TRBJ1-2; len: 12; CDR3nt: TGTGCCAGCAGCGCGCCGACTCAGGGCTACACCTTC; CDR3aa: CASSAPTQGYTF
v_gene: TRBV14; abundance: NA; d_gene: TRBD2; j_gene: TRBJ2-5; len: 16; CDR3nt: TGTGCCAGCAGCCAAGTGCGGGAGCTGGGTTTGGAGACCCAGTACTTC; CDR3aa: CASSQVRELGLETQYF
v_gene: TRBV4-3; abundance: NA; d_gene: NA; j_gene: TRBJ1-2; len: 15; CDR3nt: TGCGCCAGCAGCCAAGATGGTCAGAGTAACTATGGCTACACCTTC; CDR3aa: CASSQDGQSNYGYTF